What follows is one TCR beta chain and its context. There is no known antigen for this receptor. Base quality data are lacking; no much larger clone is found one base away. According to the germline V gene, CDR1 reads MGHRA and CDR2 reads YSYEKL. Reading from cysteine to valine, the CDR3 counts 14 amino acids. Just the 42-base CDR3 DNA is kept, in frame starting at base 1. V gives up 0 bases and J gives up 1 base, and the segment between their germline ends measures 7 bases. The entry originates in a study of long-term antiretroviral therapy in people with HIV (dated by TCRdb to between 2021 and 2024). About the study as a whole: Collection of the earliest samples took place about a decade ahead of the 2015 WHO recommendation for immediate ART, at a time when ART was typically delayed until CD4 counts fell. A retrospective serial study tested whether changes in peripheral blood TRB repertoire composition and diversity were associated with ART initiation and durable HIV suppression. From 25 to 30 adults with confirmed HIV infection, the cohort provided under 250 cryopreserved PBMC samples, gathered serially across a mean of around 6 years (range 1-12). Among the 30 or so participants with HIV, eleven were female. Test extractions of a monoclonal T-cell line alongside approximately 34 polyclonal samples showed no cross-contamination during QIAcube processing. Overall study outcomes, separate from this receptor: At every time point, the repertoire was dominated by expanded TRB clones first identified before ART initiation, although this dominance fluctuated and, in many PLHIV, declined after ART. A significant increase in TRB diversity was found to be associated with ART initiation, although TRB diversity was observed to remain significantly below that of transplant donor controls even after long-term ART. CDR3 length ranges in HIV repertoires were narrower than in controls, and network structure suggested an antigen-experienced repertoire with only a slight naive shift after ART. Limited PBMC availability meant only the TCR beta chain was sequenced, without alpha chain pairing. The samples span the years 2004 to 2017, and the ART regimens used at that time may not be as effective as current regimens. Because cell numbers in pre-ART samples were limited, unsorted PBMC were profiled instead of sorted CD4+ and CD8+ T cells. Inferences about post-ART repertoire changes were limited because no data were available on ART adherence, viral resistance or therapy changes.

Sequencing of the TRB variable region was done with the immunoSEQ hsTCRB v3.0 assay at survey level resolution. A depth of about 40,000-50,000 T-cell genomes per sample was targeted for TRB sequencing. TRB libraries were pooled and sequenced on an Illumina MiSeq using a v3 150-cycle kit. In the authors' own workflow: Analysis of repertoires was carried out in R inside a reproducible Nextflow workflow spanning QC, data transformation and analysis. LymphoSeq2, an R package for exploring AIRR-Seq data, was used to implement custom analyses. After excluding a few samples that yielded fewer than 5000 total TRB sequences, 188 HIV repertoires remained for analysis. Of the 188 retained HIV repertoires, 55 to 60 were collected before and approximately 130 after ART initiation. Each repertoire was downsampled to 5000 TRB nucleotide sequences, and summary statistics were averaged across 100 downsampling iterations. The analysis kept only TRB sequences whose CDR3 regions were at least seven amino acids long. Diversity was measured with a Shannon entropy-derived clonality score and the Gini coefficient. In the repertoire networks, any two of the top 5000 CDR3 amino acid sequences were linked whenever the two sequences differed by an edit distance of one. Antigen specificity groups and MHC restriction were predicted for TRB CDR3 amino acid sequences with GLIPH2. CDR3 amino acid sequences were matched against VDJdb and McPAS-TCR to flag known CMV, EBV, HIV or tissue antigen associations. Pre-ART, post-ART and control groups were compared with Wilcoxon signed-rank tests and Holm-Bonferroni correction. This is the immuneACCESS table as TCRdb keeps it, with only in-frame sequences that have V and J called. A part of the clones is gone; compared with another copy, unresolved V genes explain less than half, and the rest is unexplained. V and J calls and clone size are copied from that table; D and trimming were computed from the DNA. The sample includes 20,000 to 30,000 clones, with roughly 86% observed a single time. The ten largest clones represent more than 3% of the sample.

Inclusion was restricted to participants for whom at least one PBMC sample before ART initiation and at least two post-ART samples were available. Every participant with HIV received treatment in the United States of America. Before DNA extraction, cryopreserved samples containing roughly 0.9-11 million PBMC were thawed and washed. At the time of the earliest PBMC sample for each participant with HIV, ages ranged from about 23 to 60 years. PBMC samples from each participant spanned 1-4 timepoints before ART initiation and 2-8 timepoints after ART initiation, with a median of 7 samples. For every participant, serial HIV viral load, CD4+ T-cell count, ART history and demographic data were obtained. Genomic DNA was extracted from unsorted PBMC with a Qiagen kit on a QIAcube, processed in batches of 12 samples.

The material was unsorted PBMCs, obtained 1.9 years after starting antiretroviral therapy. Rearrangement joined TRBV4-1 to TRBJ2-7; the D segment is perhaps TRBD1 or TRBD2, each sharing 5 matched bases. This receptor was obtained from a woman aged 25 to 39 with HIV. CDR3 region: CASSQDGGSYEQYV. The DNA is TGCGCCAGCAGCCAAGATGGGGGTTCCTACGAGCAGTACGTC.